This T cell receptor beta chain was observed in a study of T cells in Graves' hyperthyroidism and ophthalmopathy. Study-level points and caveats: Most expanded thyroid clonotypes above 0.001 also appeared in blood. Using 13 V-J features, a model discriminated ophthalmopathy from stable hyperthyroidism. The model anticipated ophthalmopathy a median around 6 months pre-onset.

This clonotype was observed at least ten times. Its antigen is not identified. The CDR3 has 14 amino acids. V gave up 1 base and J gave up 1 base, with 9 bases separating them. Germline V gene lookup returns CDR1 SGHDT and CDR2 YYEEEE. RNA transcripts served as the template for amplifying TCR beta CDR3 regions. First-round RT-PCR of the TCR CDR3 relied on the HTBI primer set. TCRdb ran MiXCR on the multiplex PCR reads and lists one entry per CDR3 protein. The data hold about 200,000 distinct CDR3 sequences, with roughly a sixth observed a single time. The TCR comes from a woman aged 45-60 years with Graves' hyperthyroidism. V is TRBV5-6 and J is TRBJ2-7; TRBD1 might be the D (5 bases). The sample consisted of blood. The CDR3: CASSLTGDSYEQYF. In nucleotides, the CDR3 is TGTGCCAGCAGCTTGACAGGAGATTCCTACGAGCAGTACTTC.